Below, 12 T cell receptor beta chains from the same sample are listed, as sequenced in a study of blood T cell repertoires in COVID-19. Clones were sequenced by immunoSEQ multiplex PCR, and TCRdb holds only the in-frame ones, with some missing. In the table there are some 250,000 clones, about nine tenths of which are singletons. The material sequenced was PBMCs or T cells enriched from blood (not recorded which). These receptors came from a man in his late teens or twenties who had recovered from COVID-19.

The count of this clone is one. This sequence joins TRBV11-2 and TRBJ1-5; maybe TRBD1 (5 bases). The ends were cut back, 5 bases at V and 5 bases at J, with 13 bases in the middle. CDR1 and CDR2 (germline): SGHAT, FQNNGV. The length of the CDR3 is 14 residues. CDR3 coding DNA: TGTGCCAGCAGCCAGGGAAGGGGTCATCAGCCCCAGCATTTT. This translates into CASSQGRGHQPQHF. Full variable domain (outside the CDR3, taken from reference TRBV11-2 and TRBJ1-5): EAGVAQSPRYKIIEKRQSVAFWCNPISGHATLYWYQQILGQGPKLLIQFQNNGVVDDSQLPKDRFSAERLKGVDSTLKIQPAKLEDSAVYLCASSQGRGHQPQHFGDGTRLSIL.

The table lists this clone with a count of one. V is TRBV11-3 and J is TRBJ1-6; D gene ambiguous. The germline gives CDR1 SGHNT, CDR2 YENEEA. This CDR3 spans 13 amino acids. V shed 1 base and J shed 6 bases, with 4 bases lying between them. The CDR3 nucleotides read TGTGCCAGCAGCTTAGTCAGTAATTCACCCCTCCACTTT. Amino acid sequence: CASSLVSNSPLHF.

The V and J genes are TRBV5-1 and TRBJ2-7, with D possibly TRBD1 on 5 matching bases. The CDR3 has 17 residues. Deletions cut 0 bases from V and 0 bases from J, with 16 bases between. In germline, CDR1 is SGHRS, CDR2 YFSETQ. The CDR3 nucleotides read TGCGCCAGCAGCTTGGGGTCGGGCAGGGCCGCCTCCTACGAGCAGTACTTC. Translated: CASSLGSGRAASYEQYF.

This chain connects TRBV4-1 to TRBJ2-7, with 8 positions matching TRBD1. The V segment lost 1 base and the J segment 2 bases; nucleotides outside the gene matches: 1. Germline V lookup: CDR1 MGHRA, CDR2 YSYEKL. The CDR3 length is 14 residues. CDR3 nucleotides: TGCGCCAGCAGCCAAGGGGACAGGCCCTACGAGCAGTACTTC. The encoded protein is CASSQGDRPYEQYF.

This clone has just a few counts. This rearrangement joins TRBV27 to TRBJ1-1; TRBD1 is a possible D gene (5 bases). The germline V gene has CDR1 MNHEY and CDR2 SMNVEV (reference sequence). This CDR3 comprises 15 residues. Trimming pared 4 bases from V and 2 bases from J, leaving 14 bases between. The CDR3 region is CASSSGTGINTEAFF. CDR3 in DNA: TGTGCCAGCAGTTCTGGGACTGGGATTAACACTGAAGCTTTCTTT.

The rearrangement links TRBV4-1 to TRBJ2-7, with 7 bases aligning to TRBD1. The CDR3 is 13 amino acids. With 4 bases clipped from V and 2 bases from J, the junction kept 2 bases outside the gene matches. Germline CDR1 reads MGHRA; CDR2 reads YSYEKL. The CDR3 sequence is CASSRDRAYEQYF. The CDR3 DNA sequence: TGCGCCAGCAGCCGAGACAGGGCCTACGAGCAGTACTTC.

This clone was observed a single time. J is TRBJ2-1 and V is TRBV28; 7 bases map to TRBD1. CDR3 length: 14 residues. Germline values: CDR1 MDHEN, CDR2 SYDVKM. Trimming removed 6 bases from V and 6 bases from J; junction bases left unmatched: 8. The CDR3 bases are TGTGCCAGCAGCTACAGGGGAATGATCAATGAGCAGTTCTTC. Its translation is CASSYRGMINEQFF.

The chain carries TRBV5-6 and TRBJ1-2; the match to TRBD1 covers 12 bases. This CDR3 has 15 residues. V was clipped by 3 bases and J by 8 bases; unmatched bases: 8. Germline V gene sequence: CDR1 SGHDT, CDR2 YYEEEE. CDR3 sequence reads: CASSWTGTGGKGYTF. The CDR3 DNA is TGTGCCAGCAGCTGGACCGGGACAGGGGGCAAGGGCTACACCTTC.

The CDR3 spells CAISGSLNTGELFF. DNA for the CDR3: TGTGCCATCAGCGGGAGCCTGAACACCGGGGAGCTGTTTTTT. The gene calls are TRBV10-3 and TRBJ2-2, with D possibly being TRBD2 (6 bases). The ends were cut back, 6 bases at V and 1 base at J, with 9 bases in the middle. The CDR3 sequence is 14 residues long. The germline V gene has CDR1 ENHRY and CDR2 SYGVKD.

Only a few counts were recorded for this clone. V is TRBV4-2 and J is TRBJ2-7, with unresolved D. V was clipped by 2 bases and J by 1 base, with 9 bases between them. CDR3 length: 14 amino acids. In germline, CDR1 is LGHNA, CDR2 YNFKEQ. The CDR3 reads CASSQYDTSYEQYF. The CDR3 DNA sequence: TGTGCCAGCAGCCAATACGACACGTCCTACGAGCAGTACTTC.

This chain joins TRBV16 and TRBJ1-4; 7 bases are shared with TRBD1. V shed 0 bases, J shed 7 bases, and the junction held 11 bases outside the gene matches. Germline CDR1 reads KGHSY; CDR2 reads FQNENV. This CDR3 comprises 17 residues. CDR3 nucleotide sequence: TGTGCCAGCAGCCAATCGGGGGACAGTTCGTTCGGTGAAAAACTGTTTTTT. Translated, it gives CASSQSGDSSFGEKLFF.

A remark on this clone: Germline and junction disagree at one end, which may indicate a read error. This same CDR3 is encoded by further DNA sequences in the sample. The CDR3 nucleotides read TGTGCTAGCAGCTTAGTAGCCGGGGGGCCCAATGAGCAGTTCTTC. Its protein product is CASSLVAGGPNEQFF. J is TRBJ2-1 and V is TRBV7-7; a weak D match, TRBD2 (7 bases). Germline V gene data show CDR1 as SSHAT and CDR2 as FNYEAQ (reference sequence). This CDR3 is 15 amino acids long.